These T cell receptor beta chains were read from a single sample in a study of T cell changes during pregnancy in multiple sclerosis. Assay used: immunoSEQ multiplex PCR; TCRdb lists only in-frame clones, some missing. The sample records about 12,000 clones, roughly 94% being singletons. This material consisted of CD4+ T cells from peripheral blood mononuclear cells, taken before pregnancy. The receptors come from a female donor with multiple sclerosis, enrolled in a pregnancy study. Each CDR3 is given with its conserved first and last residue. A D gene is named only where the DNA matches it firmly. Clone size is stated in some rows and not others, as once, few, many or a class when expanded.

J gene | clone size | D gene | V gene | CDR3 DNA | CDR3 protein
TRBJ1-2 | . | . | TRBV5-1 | TGCGCCAGCAGCTTGAGTCAGGGTCAGGGCTACACCTTC | CASSLSQGQGYTF
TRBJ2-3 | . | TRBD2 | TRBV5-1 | TGCGCCAGCAGCCCCGGGGGGGCCCCAGATACGCAGTATTTT | CASSPGGAPDTQYF
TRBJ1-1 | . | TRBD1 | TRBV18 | TGTGCCAGTCTGGGACAGAGTACTGAAGCTTTCTTT | CASLGQSTEAFF
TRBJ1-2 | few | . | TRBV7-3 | TGTGCCAGCGGGACGGGGGGGCATGGCTACACCTTC | CASGTGGHGYTF
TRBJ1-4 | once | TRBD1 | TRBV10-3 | TGTGCCATCAGCGGGACAGGGTTAGGGGATGAAAAACTGTTTTTT | CAISGTGLGDEKLFF
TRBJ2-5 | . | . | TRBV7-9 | TGTGCCAGCAGCAGGACTGGGCAAGAGACCCAGTACTTC | CASSRTGQETQYF
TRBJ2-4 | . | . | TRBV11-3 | TGTGCCAGCAGCACAGGCTCCAAAAACATTCAGTACTTC | CASSTGSKNIQYF
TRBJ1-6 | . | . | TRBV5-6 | TGTGCCAGCAGCTCAGGGGCAGCCTGGAATAATTCACCCCTCCACTTT | CASSSGAAWNNSPLHF
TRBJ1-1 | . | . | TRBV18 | TGTGCCAGCTCACCCAGGGAGGCCACTGAAGCTTTCTTT | CASSPREATEAFF
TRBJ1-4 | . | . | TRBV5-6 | TGTGCCAGCAGCTTGGGGGTAGGAGTCACTAATGAAAAACTGTTTTTT | CASSLGVGVTNEKLFF
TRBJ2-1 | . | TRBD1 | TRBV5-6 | TGTGCCAGCAGCTTGGCCTGGGACAGGGAAAACAATGAGCAGTTCTTC | CASSLAWDRENNEQFF
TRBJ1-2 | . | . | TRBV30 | TGTGCCTGGAGAAGTGAAAGGTCAGGCGGCTACACCTTC | CAWRSERSGGYTF
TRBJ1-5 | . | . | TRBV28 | TGTGCCAGCAGAGTTGTTAGTCAGCCCCAGCATTTT | CASRVVSQPQHF